This T cell receptor beta chain was recorded in a study of T cell changes during pregnancy in multiple sclerosis. Method: immunoSEQ multiplex PCR; TCRdb's copy keeps in-frame clones and lacks some. The sample lists 70,000 to 95,000 clones, more than 90% occurring once. In this sample, this clone turned up a few times. V was clipped by 2 bases and J by 0 bases, with 11 bases between them. CDR3 size: 15 residues. Germline CDR1 is LGHNA and CDR2 is YSLEER. This rearrangement joins TRBV4-3 to TRBJ2-7; D call uncertain. The starting material was peripheral blood, obtained in the second trimester of pregnancy. The source is a female donor in good health, enrolled as a control in a pregnancy study. The CDR3 region has the DNA TGCGCCAGCAGCCAACAGGCTGCCAGCTCCTACGAGCAGTACTTC. This gives the protein CASSQQAASSYEQYF.